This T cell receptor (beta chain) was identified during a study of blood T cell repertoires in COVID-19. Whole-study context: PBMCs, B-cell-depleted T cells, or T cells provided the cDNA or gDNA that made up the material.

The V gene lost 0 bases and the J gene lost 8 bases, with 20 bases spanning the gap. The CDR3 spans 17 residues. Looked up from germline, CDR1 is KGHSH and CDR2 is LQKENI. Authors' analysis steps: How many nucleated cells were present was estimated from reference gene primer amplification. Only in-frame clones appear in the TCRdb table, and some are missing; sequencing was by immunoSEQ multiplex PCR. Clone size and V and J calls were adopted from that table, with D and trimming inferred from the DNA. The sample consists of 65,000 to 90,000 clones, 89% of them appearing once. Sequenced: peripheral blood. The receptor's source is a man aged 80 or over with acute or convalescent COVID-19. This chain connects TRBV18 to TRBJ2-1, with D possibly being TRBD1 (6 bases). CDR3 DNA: TGTGCCAGCTCACCACCTATGGGGGACACGGCTTTCTATGAGCAGTTCTTC. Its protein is CASSPPMGDTAFYEQFF.